Listed below are T cell receptor beta chains from one sample, sequenced in a study of radiotherapy plus CTLA-4 blockade in lung cancer. Sequencing was performed with immunoSEQ multiplex PCR; in TCRdb, only in-frame clones are kept and a portion is missing. Here the sample spans roughly 54,000 clones, approximately 79% being singletons. The source was peripheral blood, collected from a patient treated with radiotherapy plus ipilimumab. The source of these receptors is a human donor with non-small cell lung cancer who had a partial response to radiotherapy plus ipilimumab. Both conserved end residues are part of each CDR3. The order of the fields is CDR3 protein, CDR3 DNA, D gene, clone size, J gene, V gene. The D gene is left open where the match is weak. Clone size is shown for a subset of rows, as once, few, many or a class of expanded clone.

CDR3: CASSDGTGESVNYGYTF
DNA: TGTGCCAGCAGCGATGGGACAGGGGAATCGGTGAACTATGGCTACACCTTC
D: TRBD1
size: .
J: TRBJ1-2
V: TRBV2

CDR3: CASRLAGGPSYEQYF
DNA: TGTGCCAGCAGATTAGCGGGGGGTCCCTCCTACGAGCAGTACTTC
D: TRBD2
size: .
J: TRBJ2-7
V: TRBV28

CDR3: CASSATGDGEKLFF
DNA: TGCGCCAGCAGCGCGACAGGGGACGGTGAAAAACTGTTTTTT
D: TRBD1
size: .
J: TRBJ1-4
V: TRBV5-1

CDR3: CASTPAPTVPNSPLHF
DNA: TGTGCCAGTACCCCCGCCCCGACAGTCCCGAATTCACCCCTCCACTTT
D: .
size: .
J: TRBJ1-6
V: TRBV19

CDR3: CASRRDRGEKLFF
DNA: TGTGCCAGTCGCCGGGACAGGGGTGAAAAACTGTTTTTT
D: TRBD1
size: .
J: TRBJ1-4
V: TRBV19

CDR3: CASSVVPTPRNREYGYTF
DNA: TGTGCCAGCAGCGTAGTGCCGACACCCCGGAACAGGGAGTATGGCTACACCTTC
D: .
size: .
J: TRBJ1-2
V: TRBV9

CDR3: CASSPTGTGLNEQFF
DNA: TGTGCCAGCAGCCCAACCGGGACAGGGCTCAATGAGCAGTTCTTC
D: TRBD1
size: .
J: TRBJ2-1
V: TRBV27

CDR3: CASSVGSSGATDTQYF
DNA: TGTGCCAGCAGCGTAGGTAGTAGCGGGGCCACAGATACGCAGTATTTT
D: TRBD2
size: .
J: TRBJ2-3
V: TRBV9

CDR3: CASSLFAGNTEAFF
DNA: TGCGCCAGCAGCTTGTTTGCGGGGAACACTGAAGCTTTCTTT
D: .
size: .
J: TRBJ1-1
V: TRBV5-1

CDR3: CASSATYRDPYEKLFF
DNA: TGTGCCAGCAGCGCAACTTACAGGGACCCTTATGAAAAACTGTTTTTT
D: .
size: once
J: TRBJ1-4
V: TRBV9

CDR3: CASSAGLAADTQYF
DNA: TGTGCCAGCAGTGCCGGACTAGCGGCTGATACGCAGTATTTT
D: TRBD2
size: .
J: TRBJ2-3
V: TRBV6-6

CDR3: CASSYSASGGHNEQFF
DNA: TGTGCCAGTAGTTACTCAGCTAGCGGGGGCCACAATGAGCAGTTCTTC
D: TRBD2
size: .
J: TRBJ2-1
V: TRBV6-5

CDR3: CAWSVLGAGTEAFF
DNA: TGTGCCTGGAGTGTATTGGGGGCTGGGACTGAAGCTTTCTTT
D: .
size: .
J: TRBJ1-1
V: TRBV30

CDR3: CSVETDYEQYF
DNA: TGCAGCGTCGAGACAGACTACGAGCAGTACTTC
D: .
size: .
J: TRBJ2-7
V: TRBV29-1

CDR3: CASSHTTSPGELFF
DNA: TGCGCCAGCAGCCATACGACTAGCCCCGGGGAGCTGTTTTTT
D: TRBD2
size: .
J: TRBJ2-2
V: TRBV4-1

CDR3: CASSLGSASGPIGQFF
DNA: TGTGCCAGCAGCTTGGGTTCCGCTAGCGGGCCAATTGGGCAGTTCTTC
D: TRBD2
size: .
J: TRBJ2-1
V: TRBV7-9

CDR3: CASSIPGQGNEKLFF
DNA: TGTGCCAGCAGCATCCCTGGACAGGGCAATGAAAAACTGTTTTTT
D: TRBD1
size: once
J: TRBJ1-4
V: TRBV28

CDR3: CASRDRLNTEAFF
DNA: TGTGCCAGCAGGGACAGATTGAACACTGAAGCTTTCTTT
D: TRBD1
size: .
J: TRBJ1-1
V: TRBV19

CDR3: CASSHGRREQFF
DNA: TGTGCCAGTAGTCACGGCCGGAGGGAGCAGTTCTTC
D: .
size: once
J: TRBJ2-1
V: TRBV19

CDR3: CASSIVRSFTGELFF
DNA: TGTGCCAGTAGTATAGTGAGATCCTTCACCGGGGAGCTGTTTTTT
D: .
size: .
J: TRBJ2-2
V: TRBV19

CDR3: CASSVSNYNEQFF
DNA: TGTGCCAGCAGCGTAAGCAACTACAATGAGCAGTTCTTC
D: .
size: once
J: TRBJ2-1
V: TRBV9

CDR3: CASSLGETTQAFF
DNA: TGTGCCAGCAGCTTAGGAGAGACAACTCAAGCTTTCTTT
D: .
size: .
J: TRBJ1-1
V: TRBV11-2

CDR3: CASSFLRAGTDTQYF
DNA: TGTGCCAGCAGCTTTTTGCGGGCGGGCACAGATACGCAGTATTTT
D: .
size: .
J: TRBJ2-3
V: TRBV7-2

CDR3: CASSPWGQGGSPLHF
DNA: TGTGCCAGCAGCCCTTGGGGACAGGGCGGCTCACCCCTCCACTTT
D: TRBD1
size: .
J: TRBJ1-6
V: TRBV27

CDR3: CASSLDRNQPQHF
DNA: TGTGCCAGCAGTCTTGACAGGAATCAGCCCCAGCATTTT
D: .
size: .
J: TRBJ1-5
V: TRBV6-5

CDR3: CASRSGGQGHGYTF
DNA: TGTGCCAGTAGATCCGGGGGGCAGGGCCATGGCTACACCTTC
D: .
size: .
J: TRBJ1-2
V: TRBV19

CDR3: CASSEASGASGQYF
DNA: TGTGCCAGCAGTGAAGCTAGCGGGGCCTCTGGGCAGTACTTC
D: TRBD2
size: .
J: TRBJ2-7
V: TRBV6-1

CDR3: CATRRGGQNIQYF
DNA: TGTGCCACCAGACGGGGGGGCCAAAACATTCAGTACTTC
D: TRBD2
size: .
J: TRBJ2-4
V: TRBV27

CDR3: CASSFSRGTEKLFF
DNA: TGTGCCAGCAGCTTCTCCCGGGGGACGGAAAAACTGTTTTTT
D: .
size: .
J: TRBJ1-4
V: TRBV7-9

CDR3: CASRREVEGIQPQHF
DNA: TGTGCCAGCAGGAGGGAGGTTGAGGGTATCCAGCCCCAGCATTTT
D: .
size: .
J: TRBJ1-5
V: TRBV2

CDR3: CASSSVDRPYGYTF
DNA: TGTGCCAGCAGTTCCGTAGACAGACCCTATGGCTACACCTTC
D: .
size: few
J: TRBJ1-2
V: TRBV28

CDR3: CASSVAGGSYGYTF
DNA: TGCGCCAGCAGCGTGGCAGGGGGCAGCTATGGCTACACCTTC
D: TRBD1
size: .
J: TRBJ1-2
V: TRBV5-1

CDR3: CASSRQGDTDTQYF
DNA: TGTGCCAGCAGTCGACAGGGAGATACAGATACGCAGTATTTT
D: TRBD1
size: .
J: TRBJ2-3
V: TRBV2

CDR3: CASSHRQGETQYF
DNA: TGTGCCAGCAGCCACCGACAGGGAGAGACCCAGTACTTC
D: TRBD1
size: .
J: TRBJ2-5
V: TRBV5-6

CDR3: CASSGQSTGELFF
DNA: TGTGCCAGCAGTGGGCAGTCCACCGGGGAGCTGTTTTTT
D: .
size: .
J: TRBJ2-2
V: TRBV6-4

CDR3: CASSYSWGETQYF
DNA: TGTGCCAGCAGTTACTCGTGGGGCGAGACCCAGTACTTC
D: .
size: .
J: TRBJ2-5
V: TRBV6-6

CDR3: CASNPGLAGSGTQYF
DNA: TGTGCCAGTAACCCCGGACTAGCGGGTTCCGGTACGCAGTATTTT
D: TRBD2
size: .
J: TRBJ2-3
V: TRBV19

CDR3: CATRLTTQTWNEQFF
DNA: TGTGCCACCAGACTAACGACGCAGACGTGGAATGAGCAGTTCTTC
D: .
size: few
J: TRBJ2-1
V: TRBV5-4

CDR3: CASSSARFTYEQYF
DNA: TGTGCCAGCAGTTCGGCTAGATTTACCTACGAGCAGTACTTC
D: .
size: .
J: TRBJ2-7
V: TRBV27

CDR3: CASSLLAGDAGEQYF
DNA: TGTGCCAGTAGTCTTCTAGCGGGGGATGCGGGCGAGCAGTACTTC
D: TRBD2
size: .
J: TRBJ2-7
V: TRBV19